These 5 T cell receptor beta chains originate from one sample sequenced in a study of persistence of HIV-infected CD4 T cells. The stimulus was an HIV-1 Gag 15-mer peptide pool, about 1 ug/peptide/mL. Sorting of responding CD4+ T cells relied on upregulated CD40 ligand together with CD69. Antigen specificity for these receptors is unknown. Sequencing used immunoSEQ version 4 in survey mode. The repertoire was sequenced with immunoSEQ multiplex PCR; TCRdb's copy has only in-frame clones and lacks some. The sample has around 9,200 clones; under 90% are singletons. Sequencing used CD4+ T cells sorted from PBMCs after approximately 19-hour stimulation, obtained from a patient who received antiretroviral therapy. The origin of the receptors is an adult woman with HIV who was CMV-seropositive.

In nucleotides, the CDR3 is TGCGCCAGCAGCTTGGGTCCGGGGCTGGGCGGCCACGAGCAGTACTTC. This codes for CASSLGPGLGGHEQYF. The rearrangement uses TRBV5-1 and TRBJ2-7; the D gene could be TRBD1 or TRBD2 (5 bases each). Germline V CDR1 and CDR2: SGHRS, YFSETQ. This CDR3 contains 16 residues. V was pared by 0 bases and J by 5 bases, with 18 bases between.

V is TRBV7-2 and J is TRBJ2-2, with 8 positions matching TRBD2. The CDR3 runs to 17 residues. With 3 bases clipped from V and 2 bases from J, the junction kept 8 bases outside the gene matches. The germline CDR1 and CDR2 sequences are SGHTA and FQGNSA. The CDR3 spells CASSFGGGGPNTGELFF. DNA of the CDR3: TGTGCCAGCAGCTTCGGGGGCGGGGGGCCCAACACCGGGGAGCTGTTTTTT.

The CDR3 DNA reads as TGTGCCAGCATTTCAACCAGTTTCGGGACCTCCTACGAGCAGTACTTC. Translating it yields CASISTSFGTSYEQYF. The chain joins TRBV7-9 to TRBJ2-7; D is tentatively TRBD1 or TRBD2 (5 bases each). CDR1 SEHNR and CDR2 FQNEAQ come from the germline V gene (reference sequence). This CDR3 contains 16 residues. V lost 7 bases and J lost 0, with 19 bases in between.

The chain couples TRBV23-1 to TRBJ2-2; 9 bases map to TRBD1. TRBV23-1 is reported as an ORF; its role is uncertain. This CDR3 is 17 amino acids long. With V trimmed by 0 bases and J by 6 bases, 8 bases remained unmatched. The CDR3 DNA reads as TGCGCCAGCAGTCAATCGGGACAGGGACTCGATGCCGGGGAGCTGTTTTTT. Its protein is CASSQSGQGLDAGELFF.

The rearrangement links TRBV30 to TRBJ1-3; 7 positions match TRBD1. The germline CDR1 and CDR2 sequences are GTSNPN and SVGIG (reference sequence). This CDR3 is built from 14 residues. The V segment lost 5 bases and the J segment 2 bases; nucleotides outside the gene matches: 6. The CDR3 DNA reads TGTGCCTGGGCTTCCAGGGGGACTGGAAACACCATATATTTT. Its translation: CAWASRGTGNTIYF.